This TCR beta chain was identified during a study of memory CD4+ T cells and cytomegalovirus serostatus. Study context: This sample comes from healthy Belgian adults, 9 CMV seropositive, around 26 seronegative. Broader study findings: Of roughly 180 reported CMV TCRbeta sequences, under 70 were found in memory CD4+ repertoires.

Per the study methods: After removing out-of-frame reads, 2.3 million or so distinct TCRbeta sequences remained. Using immunoSEQ multiplex PCR, the repertoire was profiled, and TCRdb retains in-frame clones only, with some absent. Clonal size and the V and J genes are those of that table, whereas D and trimming came from the DNA. The data show about 46,000 clones, 77% seen once. A note on this clone: Its antigen is currently unknown.

The CDR3 covers 13 residues. Germline CDR1 SGHRS, CDR2 YFSETQ. The V end was cut by 0 bases, the J end by 5 bases, with 8 bases between. Single viable CD3+CD4+CD8-CD45RO+ cells were sorted as the memory CD4+ T cells. After thawing, CD4+ T cells were positively selected. The sequencing sample was made of memory CD4+ T cells from blood. This TCR was recovered from an adult in good health and CMV-seronegative. The gene calls are TRBV5-1 and TRBJ1-2; D not certain. Here the CDR3 reads CASSLDFWYGYTF. In DNA, the CDR3 is TGCGCCAGCAGCTTGGACTTCTGGTATGGCTACACCTTC. The whole variable domain, filled in from reference TRBV5-1 and TRBJ1-2, reads KAGVTQTPRYLIKTRGQQVTLSCSPISGHRSVSWYQQTPGQGLQFLFEYFSETQRNKGNFPGRFSGRQFSNSRSEMNVSTLELGDSALYLCASSLDFWYGYTFGSGTRLTVV.